A single sample gave rise to the 13 T cell receptor beta chains below, sequenced in a study of CD8 T cell repertoires and HIV-1 epitope variants. Here immunoSEQ multiplex PCR was the method, and the copy in TCRdb shows in-frame clones only, minus some. The data contain fewer than 7,000 clones, about 62% of them singletons. These TCRs are of unknown antigen specificity. Sequencing was performed on cultured CD8+ T cells derived from PBMCs. Every receptor here comes from a male donor with HIV.

This clone appeared a few times. This chain links TRBV27 with TRBJ1-1; 8 nucleotides align to TRBD1. CDR3 length: 14 amino acids. The V gene's germline CDR1 is MNHEY and CDR2 SMNVEV (reference sequence). J gave up 2 bases and V 8 bases, and 7 bases lay outside the gene matches. Here the CDR3 DNA reads TGTGCCAGCGGCGACAGGGGCGGTAACACTGAAGCTTTCTTT. This encodes CASGDRGGNTEAFF.

The V and J genes are TRBV7-2 and TRBJ1-1; D unresolved. Germline CDR1 and CDR2: SGHTA and FQGNSA. The V gene lost 3 bases and the J gene lost 9 bases, with 11 bases spanning the gap. The CDR3 extends over 12 amino acids. Here the CDR3 reads CASSLSGEKAFF. The CDR3 DNA sequence: TGTGCCAGCAGCTTGAGTGGGGAAAAAGCTTTCTTT.

The rearrangement joins TRBV10-2 to TRBJ2-2; TRBD2 might be the D (6 bases). CDR1 and CDR2 from the germline V gene are WSHSY and SAAADI. Trimming took 0 bases from V and 4 from J, leaving 15 bases between them. The CDR3 contains 17 residues. Written as DNA, the CDR3 is TGCGCCAGCAGTGAGTCTTACTTACGACTAGTCACCGGGGAGCTGTTTTTT. This sequence encodes CASSESYLRLVTGELFF.

The chain joins TRBV19 to TRBJ2-1; D is possibly TRBD2 (6 bases). The germline CDR1 and CDR2 sequences are LNHDA and SQIVND (reference sequence). There are 16 residues in the CDR3. V was trimmed by 6 bases and J by 5 bases, leaving 20 bases between them. The CDR3 here is CASSISTAPGDNEQFF. DNA of the CDR3: TGTGCCAGTAGCATATCGACAGCCCCGGGAGACAATGAGCAGTTCTTC. Supplemented by reference TRBV19 and TRBJ2-1, the full variable domain reads DGGITQSPKYLFRKEGQNVTLSCEQNLNHDAMYWYRQDPGQGLRLIYYSQIVNDFQKGDIAEGYSVSREKKESFPLTVTSAQKNPTAFYLCASSISTAPGDNEQFFGPGTRLTVL.

The chain carries TRBV5-1 and TRBJ2-5, with TRBD1 identical over 9 bases. J was trimmed by 4 bases and V by 0 bases; bases with no gene match: 4. The CDR3 length is 15 residues. The germline V gene encodes CDR1 SGHRS and CDR2 YFSETQ. Here the CDR3 DNA reads TGCGCCAGCAGCTTGGTGGGACAGGGTTCAGAGACCCAGTACTTC. This sequence encodes CASSLVGQGSETQYF.

The CDR3 sequence: CATSITTGVVDNEQFF. DNA for the CDR3: TGTGCCACCAGCATTACGACAGGGGTTGTGGACAATGAGCAGTTCTTC. The chain employs TRBV15 and TRBJ2-1, with 8 bases lining up with TRBD1. The CDR3 is 16 amino acids. V shed 4 bases and J 5 bases; nucleotides not matched to a gene: 10. Germline CDR1 LNHNV, CDR2 YYDKDF (reference sequence).

This chain connects TRBV14 to TRBJ2-2, with unresolved D. Per the germline V gene, CDR1 is SGHDN and CDR2 is FVKESK. The CDR3 length is 14 residues. Trimming stripped 4 bases from V and 1 base from J, with 7 bases between. CDR3 residues: CASSLHKNTGELFF. As DNA, the CDR3 is TGTGCCAGCAGCCTACACAAGAACACCGGGGAGCTGTTTTTT.

The V and J genes are TRBV7-9 and TRBJ2-6, with 8 nucleotides matching TRBD1. The germline gives CDR1 SEHNR, CDR2 FQNEAQ (reference sequence). CDR3 length: 19 amino acids. V was pared by 4 bases and J by 0 bases, with 11 bases of the junction left unmatched. CDR3 DNA sequence: TGTGCCAGCAGCTCGACAGGGGCCTCACTGAGCTCTGGGGCCAACGTCCTGACTTTC. Protein product: CASSSTGASLSSGANVLTF.

The genes are TRBV7-8 and TRBJ2-1, with D unresolved. The CDR3 consists of 16 residues. Looked up from germline, CDR1 is SGHVS and CDR2 is FQNEAQ. V lost 8 bases, J lost 0 bases, and 17 bases lay in between. CDR3 in DNA: TGTGCCAGCCAGTCCTCCCCCGGCAGCTCCTACAATGAGCAGTTCTTC. Amino acids: CASQSSPGSSYNEQFF.

This clone is medium-sized in the sample. V is TRBV7-8 and J is TRBJ2-1, with D unresolved. This CDR3 is built from 14 residues. The V gene lost 1 base and the J gene lost 0 bases, with 4 bases spanning the gap. Germline V lookup: CDR1 SGHVS, CDR2 FQNEAQ. CDR3 residues: CASSLDSSYNEQFF. The CDR3 DNA reads as TGTGCCAGCAGCTTAGATAGCTCCTACAATGAGCAGTTCTTC.

V usage is TRBV28 and J usage is TRBJ2-7; 8 bases line up with TRBD2. V shed 3 bases and J 3 bases; nucleotides not matched to a gene: 4. CDR3 length: 14 residues. Germline CDR1 is MDHEN and CDR2 is SYDVKM. The DNA of the CDR3 is TGTGCCAGCAGTTTTGGTAGCGGGAACTACGAGCAGTACTTC. This codes for CASSFGSGNYEQYF.

The V call is TRBV28, the J call TRBJ2-3; 12 bases are shared with TRBD2. Trimming removed 4 bases from V and 2 bases from J; junction bases left unmatched: 13. Germline-derived CDR1 and CDR2 are MDHEN and SYDVKM. This CDR3 is 19 amino acids long. The CDR3 DNA is TGTGCCAGCAGTTCCTCGACTAGCGGGGGCCTCTACCTCACAGATACGCAGTATTTT. Encoded protein: CASSSSTSGGLYLTDTQYF.

The chain links TRBV28 to TRBJ1-4, with unresolved D. Per the germline V gene, CDR1 is MDHEN and CDR2 is SYDVKM. The V end lost 2 bases, the J end lost 8 bases, and 15 bases lay between the germline ends. CDR3 size: 15 residues. CDR3 DNA sequence: TGTGCCAGCAGTTTAAACGGGCCAGGTGGGGAAAAACTGTTTTTT. Translated: CASSLNGPGGEKLFF. Full variable domain (remainder filled in from reference TRBV28 and TRBJ1-4): DVKVTQSSRYLVKRTGEKVFLECVQDMDHENMFWYRQDPGLGLRLIYFSYDVKMKEKGDIPEGYSVSREKKERFSLILESASTNQTSMYLCASSLNGPGGEKLFFGSGTQLSVL.